The 29 T cell receptor beta chains below all came from one sample that was sequenced in a study of untreated major depressive disorder. Libraries were prepared by immunoSEQ multiplex PCR; TCRdb keeps only in-frame clonotypes and omits some of them. The table shows some 20,000 clones, with around 87% occurring only once. The sample comprised CD4+ T cells from PBMCs. Source of these receptors: a woman in her twenties or thirties in good health.

The chain joins TRBV6-5 to TRBJ1-4, with D perhaps TRBD1 (5 bases). Trimming took 6 bases from V and 0 from J, leaving 11 bases between them. Per the germline V gene, CDR1 is MNHEY and CDR2 is SVGAGI. The CDR3 runs to 15 residues. CDR3 amino acids: CASRGGSATNEKLFF. The CDR3 DNA reads as TGTGCCAGCAGGGGGGGATCCGCAACTAATGAAAAACTGTTTTTT.

V is TRBV25-1 and J is TRBJ1-2; maybe TRBD1 (5 bases). The CDR3 runs 12 residues. The germline V and J ends were trimmed by 8 bases and 4 bases, with 11 bases remaining between them. Germline V CDR1 and CDR2: MGHDK, SYGVNS. The CDR3 reads CASATGPYGYTF. Written as DNA, the CDR3 is TGTGCCAGCGCTACAGGTCCCTATGGCTACACCTTC.

The chain uses TRBV5-1 and TRBJ2-2, with 7 bases aligning to TRBD2. The V gene end was trimmed by 4 bases and the J gene end by 5 bases; junction bases not matched to a gene: 5. There are 14 residues in the CDR3. Germline CDR1 and CDR2: SGHRS and YFSETQ. This CDR3 is CASSPGLVTGELFF. The CDR3 region has the DNA TGCGCCAGCAGCCCCGGACTAGTAACCGGGGAGCTGTTTTTT.

The chain employs TRBV19 and TRBJ2-7; D is unclear. CDR3 length equals 15 residues. Per germline, CDR1 LNHDA and CDR2 SQIVND (reference sequence). V lost 1 base, J lost 6 bases, and 16 bases lay in between. The CDR3 reads CASSIVLFPKGEQYF. The CDR3 bases are TGTGCCAGTAGTATAGTACTCTTTCCGAAGGGCGAGCAGTACTTC.

The rearrangement links TRBV7-9 to TRBJ1-2; D perhaps matches TRBD1 (5 bases). V was pared by 4 bases and J by 4 bases, with 10 bases between. This CDR3 is 13 amino acids long. Germline V gene sequence: CDR1 SEHNR, CDR2 FQNEAQ (reference sequence). The CDR3, as DNA: TGTGCCAGCAGCTATGGGGCCGCCTATGGCTACACCTTC. It yields the protein CASSYGAAYGYTF. The variable domain in full, with the rest retrieved from reference TRBV7-9 and TRBJ1-2, is DTGVSQNPRHKITKRGQNVTFRCDPISEHNRLYWYRQTLGQGPEFLTYFQNEAQLEKSRLLSDRFSAERPKGSFSTLEIQRTEQGDSAMYLCASSYGAAYGYTFGSGTRLTVV.

The V gene is TRBV19, the J gene TRBJ2-6; TRBD1 matches at 8 bases. Germline assignment: CDR1 LNHDA and CDR2 SQIVND (reference sequence). This CDR3 is built from 17 residues. V dropped 2 bases and J dropped 4; count of bases not matched to a gene: 7. Written as DNA, the CDR3 is TGTGCCAGTAGTATATTTCAGGGGGCTCCAGGGGCCAACGTCCTGACTTTC. Protein sequence: CASSIFQGAPGANVLTF.

The V and J genes are TRBV5-6 and TRBJ2-3; D not resolved. V lost 0 bases, J lost 3 bases, and 14 bases lay in between. This CDR3 region has 16 residues. Germline values: CDR1 SGHDT, CDR2 YYEEEE. CDR3 sequence (DNA): TGTGCCAGCAGCTTGGTAATGGACCAATTGACAGATACGCAGTATTTT. Protein sequence: CASSLVMDQLTDTQYF.

The chain recombines TRBV28 with TRBJ2-7; D might be TRBD1 (6 bases). The germline gives CDR1 MDHEN, CDR2 SYDVKM. This CDR3 spans 14 amino acids. Trimming pared 6 bases from V and 5 bases from J, leaving 17 bases between. The CDR3 loop is CASSDRGGRDEQYF. Written as DNA, the CDR3 is TGTGCCAGCAGCGACCGTGGGGGCCGGGACGAGCAGTACTTC.

The V gene is TRBV27, the J gene TRBJ1-5; 9 bases map to TRBD1. This CDR3 comprises 17 residues. Germline V gene sequence: CDR1 MNHEY, CDR2 SMNVEV (reference sequence). V trimming: 5 bases; J trimming: 0 bases; junction bases outside the gene matches: 8. The CDR3 DNA follows: TGTGCCAGCAGTCGACAGGGGGAACCCTATAGCAATCAGCCCCAGCATTTT. It translates to CASSRQGEPYSNQPQHF.

The J gene is TRBJ2-7, the V gene TRBV15; TRBD1 aligns across 9 bases. The CDR3 has 14 amino acids. The V segment lost 3 bases and the J segment 4 bases; nucleotides outside the gene matches: 4. Germline values: CDR1 LNHNV, CDR2 YYDKDF (reference sequence). The CDR3 nucleotides read TGTGCCACCAGCAGGGGACAGGGTGTGTACGAGCAGTACTTC. Its translation: CATSRGQGVYEQYF.

The CDR3, as DNA: TGCGCCAGCAGCTTGCCAGCGGACACTGAAGCTTTCTTT. Translation gives CASSLPADTEAFF. J is TRBJ1-1 and V is TRBV5-1; D is undetermined. V lost 1 base and J 3 bases, leaving 7 bases between the germline ends. This CDR3 is 13 amino acids long. Germline V gives CDR1 SGHRS, CDR2 YFSETQ.

This clone occurred once. A junction boundary mismatches the germline segment, possibly from a read error. The chain is built from TRBV30 and TRBJ2-4; D perhaps matches TRBD1 (6 bases). The CDR3 runs to 11 residues. Germline V gene sequence: CDR1 GTSNPN, CDR2 SVGIG (reference sequence). DNA of the CDR3: TGTGCCTGCCACCTCATCCAGGGGACAATCTTC. Its protein is CACHLIQGTIF.

The rearrangement joins TRBV10-1 to TRBJ2-7; D is undetermined. This CDR3 contains 13 residues. Per germline, CDR1 WNHNN and CDR2 SYGVQD (reference sequence). Trimming cost V 0 bases and J 5 bases, with 8 bases left between them. DNA for the CDR3: TGCGCCAGCAGTGAGTCTCTGGGTCACGAGCAGTACTTC. It yields the protein CASSESLGHEQYF.

V gene TRBV7-2 combines with J gene TRBJ2-7, with D perhaps matching TRBD1 (7 bases). V was clipped by 5 bases and J by 12 bases, with 17 bases between them. The CDR3 extends over 12 amino acids. Germline V gives CDR1 SGHTA, CDR2 FQGNSA. The CDR3 is CASSPGGGVGYF. The DNA for the CDR3 is TGTGCCAGCAGCCCAGGAGGGGGCGTGGGGTACTTC.

This clone was observed a single time. The chain carries TRBV4-1 and TRBJ1-1; D uncertain. The CDR3 covers 15 residues. Per the germline V gene, CDR1 is MGHRA and CDR2 is YSYEKL. The V and J ends lost 4 bases and 4 bases respectively, with 16 bases between them. DNA for the CDR3: TGCGCCAGCAGCCTAGGGAAGACCTCGGGCACTGAAGCTTTCTTT. Protein product: CASSLGKTSGTEAFF.

The chain links TRBV6-5 to TRBJ1-6; D is undetermined. The CDR3 covers 16 residues. The V end lost 4 bases, the J end lost 8 bases, and 18 bases lay between the germline ends. Germline-derived CDR1 and CDR2 are MNHEY and SVGAGI. The CDR3 DNA follows: TGTGCCAGCAGTTCTTCTACTTGGATGGCAGATTCACCCCTCCACTTT. As protein: CASSSSTWMADSPLHF.

This chain links TRBV6-5 with TRBJ2-7, with a tentative D call TRBD1 (6 bases). CDR1 is MNHEY and CDR2 is SVGAGI in the germline V gene. Deletions cut 5 bases from V and 2 bases from J, with 13 bases between. The CDR3 runs to 14 residues. CDR3 amino acids: CASSGGRGPYEQYF. CDR3 DNA sequence: TGTGCCAGCAGTGGGGGCAGGGGTCCCTACGAGCAGTACTTC.

The CDR3 loop is CASSSDRETSYEQYF. The CDR3 DNA is TGTGCCAGCAGCTCGGACAGGGAGACCTCCTACGAGCAGTACTTC. V and J are TRBV5-6 and TRBJ2-7; the match to TRBD1 covers 8 bases. The V gene end was trimmed by 3 bases and the J gene end by 0 bases; junction bases not matched to a gene: 5. This CDR3 comprises 15 residues. Germline CDR1 is SGHDT and CDR2 is YYEEEE.

The chain is built from TRBV6-5 and TRBJ2-7, with 7 bases aligning to TRBD1. Looked up from germline, CDR1 is MNHEY and CDR2 is SVGAGI. V was pared by 0 bases and J by 4 bases, with 9 bases of the junction left unmatched. CDR3 size: 16 residues. In DNA form, the CDR3 reads TGTGCCAGCAGTTACTCGGGACAGCCCGTCCCATACGAGCAGTACTTC. Translated, it gives CASSYSGQPVPYEQYF.

This clone was seen a few times. V usage is TRBV7-6 and J usage is TRBJ2-2, with 7 bases matching TRBD1. Germline CDR1 is SGHVS and CDR2 is FNYEAQ. With V trimmed by 5 bases and J by 0 bases, 18 bases remained unmatched. The CDR3 spans 20 residues. In nucleotides, the CDR3 is TGTGCCAGCAGCCATAGGGGGCCCGGTACCCCAGAGTCGAACACCGGGGAGCTGTTTTTT. Residues: CASSHRGPGTPESNTGELFF.

The chain's CDR3 is CASSATQGAKGGYTF. Written as DNA, the CDR3 is TGTGCCAGCAGTGCCACCCAGGGGGCAAAAGGTGGCTACACCTTC. The chain recombines TRBV6-5 with TRBJ1-2, with 8 bases fitting TRBD1. Germline V gives CDR1 MNHEY, CDR2 SVGAGI. V lost 5 bases and J lost 7; bases outside the gene matches: 12. This CDR3 comprises 15 residues.

J is TRBJ2-3 and V is TRBV29-1; 7 nucleotides agree with TRBD2. CDR1 and CDR2 from the germline V gene are SQVTM and ANQGSEA. There are 14 residues in the CDR3. The ends lost 6 bases at V and 4 bases at J; junction bases unmatched: 10. The CDR3 DNA is TGCAGCGTATTTTACCAGCGGGGTGCAGATACGCAGTATTTT. Protein: CSVFYQRGADTQYF.

The J gene is TRBJ2-1, the V gene TRBV5-1; TRBD2 aligns across 12 bases. Losses at the gene ends were 2 bases for V and 4 bases for J; bases not matched to a gene: 10. CDR3 length: 18 residues. Looked up from germline, CDR1 is SGHRS and CDR2 is YFSETQ. For the CDR3, the DNA is TGCGCCAGCAGCTTACGGACTAGCGGGGCCTACTCTTACAATGAGCAGTTCTTC. It specifies CASSLRTSGAYSYNEQFF.

The chain carries TRBV2 and TRBJ2-1; D may be TRBD1 (6 bases). Deletions cut 6 bases from V and 4 bases from J, with 13 bases between. The CDR3 consists of 14 residues. Germline V CDR1 and CDR2: SNHLY, FYNNEI. For the CDR3, the DNA is TGTGCCAGCAGAAGACAGGCCCAGTACAATGAGCAGTTCTTC. This codes for CASRRQAQYNEQFF.

The V call is TRBV19, the J call TRBJ1-1, with D unclear. The CDR3 runs 14 residues. V lost 2 bases, J lost 4 bases, and 11 bases lay in between. In germline, CDR1 is LNHDA, CDR2 SQIVND (reference sequence). CDR3 protein: CASSILSTGTEAFF. CDR3 nucleotides: TGTGCCAGTAGTATACTGAGTACGGGCACTGAAGCTTTCTTT.

The genes are TRBV28 and TRBJ1-2, with TRBD1 identical over 8 bases. Looked up from germline, CDR1 is MDHEN and CDR2 is SYDVKM. The junction had 9 bases not matched to a gene; V was cut back by 5 bases and J by 7 bases. The CDR3 spans 14 residues. The CDR3 loop is CASSTRTGFGGYTF. Written as DNA, the CDR3 is TGTGCCAGCAGTACTAGGACAGGGTTCGGTGGCTACACCTTC.

V gene TRBV7-2 combines with J gene TRBJ2-5, with D maybe TRBD2 (6 bases). CDR1 and CDR2 from the germline V gene are SGHTA and FQGNSA. The length of the CDR3 is 16 residues. V lost 1 base to trimming and J lost 5 bases, with 17 bases between them. This chain's CDR3 is CASSLVWTSGRETQYF. CDR3 coding DNA: TGTGCCAGCAGCTTAGTTTGGACCAGCGGGCGGGAGACCCAGTACTTC.

The chain uses TRBV7-6 and TRBJ1-6, with D perhaps TRBD1 (6 bases). V dropped 2 bases and J dropped 3 bases, with 11 bases sitting between them. Germline lookup yields CDR1 SGHVS and CDR2 FNYEAQ. The CDR3 totals 16 residues. The CDR3 DNA is TGTGCCAGCAGCTTATTTTCGACAGGCTATAATTCACCCCTCCACTTT. This sequence encodes CASSLFSTGYNSPLHF.

This chain connects TRBV28 to TRBJ1-4, with D perhaps TRBD1 (6 bases). CDR1 is MDHEN and CDR2 is SYDVKM in the germline V gene. The CDR3 has 14 residues. The V end lost 3 bases, the J end lost 3 bases, and 8 bases lay between the germline ends. The chain's CDR3 is CASSLGAANEKLFF. In nucleotides, the CDR3 is TGTGCCAGCAGTTTGGGGGCGGCTAATGAAAAACTGTTTTTT.